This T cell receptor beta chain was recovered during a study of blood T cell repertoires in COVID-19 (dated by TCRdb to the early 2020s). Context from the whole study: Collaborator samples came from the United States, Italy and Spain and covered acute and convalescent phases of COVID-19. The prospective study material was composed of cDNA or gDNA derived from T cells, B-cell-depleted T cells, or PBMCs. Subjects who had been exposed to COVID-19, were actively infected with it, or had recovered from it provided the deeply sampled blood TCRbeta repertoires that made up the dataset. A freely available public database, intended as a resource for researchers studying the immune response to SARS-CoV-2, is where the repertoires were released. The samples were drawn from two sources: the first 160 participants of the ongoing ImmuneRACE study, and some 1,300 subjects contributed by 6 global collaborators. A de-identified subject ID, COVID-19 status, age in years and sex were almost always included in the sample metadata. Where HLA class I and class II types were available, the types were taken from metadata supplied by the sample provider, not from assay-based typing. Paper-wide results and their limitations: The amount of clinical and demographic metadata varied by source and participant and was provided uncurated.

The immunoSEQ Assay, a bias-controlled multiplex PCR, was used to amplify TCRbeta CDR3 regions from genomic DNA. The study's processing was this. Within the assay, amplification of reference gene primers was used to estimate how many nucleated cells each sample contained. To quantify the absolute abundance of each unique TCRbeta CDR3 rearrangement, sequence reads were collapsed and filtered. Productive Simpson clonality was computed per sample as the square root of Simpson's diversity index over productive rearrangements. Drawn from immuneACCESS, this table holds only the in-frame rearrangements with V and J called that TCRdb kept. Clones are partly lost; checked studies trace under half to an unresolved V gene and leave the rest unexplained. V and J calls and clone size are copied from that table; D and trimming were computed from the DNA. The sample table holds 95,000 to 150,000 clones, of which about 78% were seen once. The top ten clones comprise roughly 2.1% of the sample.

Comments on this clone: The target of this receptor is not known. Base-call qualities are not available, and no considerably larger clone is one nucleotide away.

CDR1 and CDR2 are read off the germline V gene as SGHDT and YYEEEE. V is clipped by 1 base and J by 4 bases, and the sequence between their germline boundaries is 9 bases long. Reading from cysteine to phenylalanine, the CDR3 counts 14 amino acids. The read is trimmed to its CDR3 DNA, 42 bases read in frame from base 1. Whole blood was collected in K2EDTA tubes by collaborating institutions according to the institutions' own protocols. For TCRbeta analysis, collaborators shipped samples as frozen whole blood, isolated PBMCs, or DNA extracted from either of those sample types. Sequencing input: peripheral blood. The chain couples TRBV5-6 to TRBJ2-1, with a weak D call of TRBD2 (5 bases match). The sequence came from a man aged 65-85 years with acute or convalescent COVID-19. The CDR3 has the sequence CASSLRTGYNEQFF. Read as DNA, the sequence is TGTGCCAGCAGCTTGCGGACGGGGTACAATGAGCAGTTCTTC.